The next 26 T cell receptor beta chains were all read from a single sample in a study of blood T cell repertoires in COVID-19 (dated by TCRdb to about 2020). Preparation of the library involved the immunoSEQ multiplex PCR assay. Not all clones reach the TCRdb copy of this immuneACCESS table, which keeps in-frame sequences only. Checked studies attribute under half of the gap to unresolved V genes and leave the rest unexplained. This sample comprises some 190,000 clones, 88% of them detected only once. The leading ten clones occupy around 1.6% of the sample. The sample taken for sequencing was peripheral blood. The receptors derive from a man between 18 and 29 years old with active or convalescent COVID-19.

This chain links TRBV24-1 with TRBJ2-1; 16 bases line up with TRBD2. The CDR3 is 18 residues long. The V and J ends lost 4 bases and 2 bases, in that order; junction bases with no gene match: 4. Germline values: CDR1 KGHDR, CDR2 SFDVKD. For the CDR3, the DNA is TGTGCCACCAGTGACACGGGGACTAGCGGGAGGGCCTACAATGAGCAGTTCTTC. Translated, it gives CATSDTGTSGRAYNEQFF.

The gene calls are TRBV3-1 (or the pseudogene TRBV3-2) and TRBJ1-6, with 8 bases identical to TRBD1. The CDR3 runs to 14 residues. Germline lookup yields CDR1 LGHDT and CDR2 YNNKEL (reference sequence). J gave up 7 bases and V 1 base, and 0 bases lay outside the gene matches. CDR3 amino acids: CASSQGTGNSPLHF. The CDR3 DNA sequence: TGTGCCAGCAGCCAAGGGACAGGGAATTCACCCCTCCACTTT.

The V gene is TRBV19, the J gene TRBJ2-1, with a weak D call TRBD2 (6 bases). Trimming cost V 8 bases and J 3 bases, with 11 bases left between them. Germline CDR1 reads LNHDA; CDR2 reads SQIVND (reference sequence). The CDR3 totals 13 residues. The CDR3: CASCRGSYNEQFF. The DNA for the CDR3 is TGTGCCAGTTGCCGGGGGAGCTACAATGAGCAGTTCTTC.

The chain carries TRBV4-3 and TRBJ2-7, with D tentatively TRBD1 (5 bases). From germline, CDR1 is LGHNA and CDR2 YSLEER. V was clipped by 0 bases and J by 5 bases, with 14 bases between them. The CDR3 loop spans 15 amino acids. This CDR3 reads CASSQDAAGFNEQYF. CDR3 in DNA: TGCGCCAGCAGCCAAGATGCCGCAGGGTTCAACGAGCAGTACTTC.

This chain connects TRBV10-3 to TRBJ2-5; D might be TRBD2 (7 bases). Per the germline V gene, CDR1 is ENHRY and CDR2 is SYGVKD. This CDR3 comprises 16 residues. Trimming removed 11 bases at V and 5 bases at J, with 27 bases between. The CDR3 loop reads CASGKGGEAAEETQYF. CDR3 DNA sequence: TGTGCCTCAGGAAAGGGGGGGGAGGCCGCGGAGGAGACCCAGTACTTC.

The V and J genes are TRBV19 and TRBJ2-1; the match to TRBD1 covers 7 bases. The germline CDR1 and CDR2 sequences are LNHDA and SQIVND (reference sequence). The ends lost 6 bases at V and 3 bases at J; junction bases unmatched: 11. This CDR3 is 16 amino acids long. This CDR3 is CASSPLVRGIYNEQFF. CDR3 bases: TGTGCCAGTAGCCCACTGGTCAGGGGGATCTACAATGAGCAGTTCTTC.

This clone was seen once. J is TRBJ2-1 and V is TRBV28; 8 bases map to TRBD2. V was pared by 3 bases and J by 4 bases, with 8 bases of the junction left unmatched. Germline loops: CDR1 MDHEN, CDR2 SYDVKM. This CDR3 has 16 residues. The CDR3 sequence: CASSFYPTSVYNEQFF. The CDR3, as DNA: TGTGCCAGCAGTTTTTATCCGACTAGCGTGTACAATGAGCAGTTCTTC.

This sequence joins TRBV5-1 and TRBJ2-5, with 8 bases that match TRBD2. CDR1 SGHRS and CDR2 YFSETQ come from the germline V gene. The J segment lost 1 base and the V segment lost 4 bases, leaving 3 bases of the junction unmatched. CDR3 length: 14 residues. CDR3 amino acids: CASSPGGVQETQYF. CDR3 bases: TGCGCCAGCAGCCCCGGGGGGGTCCAAGAGACCCAGTACTTC.

V and J are TRBV19 and TRBJ1-4; D is undetermined. The V and J ends lost 5 bases and 0 bases respectively, with 10 bases between them. The germline V gene encodes CDR1 LNHDA and CDR2 SQIVND (reference sequence). CDR3 length equals 15 residues. The CDR3 bases are TGTGCCAGTAGTTGGTCAGGTTCAACTAATGAAAAACTGTTTTTT. It specifies CASSWSGSTNEKLFF.

This clone was detected once. The same CDR3 arises from other DNA sequences in this sample as well. This chain connects TRBV18 to TRBJ1-1; 8 bases line up with TRBD1. Trimming removed 4 bases from V and 3 bases from J; junction bases left unmatched: 7. Germline CDR1 KGHSH, CDR2 LQKENI. The CDR3 runs to 15 residues. The CDR3 here is CASSRVDRGDTEAFF. CDR3 nucleotide sequence: TGTGCCAGCTCACGAGTTGACAGGGGAGACACTGAAGCTTTCTTT.

The chain employs TRBV5-1 and TRBJ2-7; D is possibly TRBD1 (6 bases). Trimming shortened V by 4 bases and J by 2 bases, and 19 bases separated the two germline ends. The CDR3 is made up of 16 amino acids. Germline loops: CDR1 SGHRS, CDR2 YFSETQ. CDR3 nucleotides: TGCGCCAGCAGCGCGGGCCGTAGGACAGCCACCTACGAGCAGTACTTC. Amino acid sequence: CASSAGRRTATYEQYF.

The CDR3 loop is CASSGDRDRTVVAEAFF. CDR3 in DNA: TGTGCCAGCAGTGGAGACCGGGACAGGACGGTGGTGGCTGAAGCTTTCTTT. The chain is built from TRBV2 and TRBJ1-1; 8 nucleotides line up with TRBD1. This CDR3 spans 17 amino acids. V lost 4 bases to trimming and J lost 6 bases; unmatched junction nucleotides: 16. CDR1 and CDR2 from the germline V gene are SNHLY and FYNNEI.

V is TRBV19 and J is TRBJ1-2; D ambiguous. Germline V lookup: CDR1 LNHDA, CDR2 SQIVND (reference sequence). This CDR3 spans 15 amino acids. V was trimmed by 4 bases and J by 4 bases, leaving 16 bases between them. CDR3 nucleotides: TGTGCCAGTAGTAGCGATAAACGGGGTTTCTATGGCTACACCTTC. Translated: CASSSDKRGFYGYTF.

The rearrangement links TRBV7-6 to TRBJ2-7; 11 bases line up with TRBD2. This CDR3 contains 17 residues. Looked up from germline, CDR1 is SGHVS and CDR2 is FNYEAQ. V shed 1 base and J 0 bases; nucleotides not matched to a gene: 5. This CDR3 reads CASSLVGTSGTSYEQYF. CDR3 DNA sequence: TGTGCCAGCAGCTTAGTAGGGACTAGCGGCACCTCCTACGAGCAGTACTTC.

The chain employs TRBV5-6 and TRBJ1-6; 10 bases fit TRBD1. V shed 4 bases, J shed 2 bases, and the junction held 6 bases outside the gene matches. The CDR3 has 17 amino acids. Germline V gene data show CDR1 as SGHDT and CDR2 as YYEEEE. The CDR3 spells CASSRGTGDAYNSPLHF. The DNA of the CDR3 is TGTGCCAGCAGCAGGGGGACAGGGGACGCCTATAATTCACCCCTCCACTTT.

This clone was observed a single time. The chain links TRBV5-1 to TRBJ2-5, with TRBD2 identical over 9 bases. V lost 5 bases to trimming and J lost 1 base; unmatched junction nucleotides: 9. Germline CDR1 and CDR2: SGHRS and YFSETQ. This CDR3 has 16 residues. CDR3 sequence (DNA): TGCGCCAGCAGACTGTTAGGTAGCGGGAGCCAAGAGACCCAGTACTTC. It codes for CASRLLGSGSQETQYF.

This chain uses TRBV27 with TRBJ2-1; 11 bases agree with TRBD2. With 3 bases clipped from V and 10 bases from J, the junction kept 11 bases outside the gene matches. CDR1 is MNHEY, CDR2 SMNVEV, per germline (reference sequence). The length of the CDR3 is 16 residues. The CDR3 sequence: CASSFLRPSGRKEQFF. As DNA, the CDR3 is TGTGCCAGCAGTTTCCTTCGCCCTAGCGGGAGGAAGGAGCAGTTCTTC.

This clone is categorized as medium-sized. The rearrangement joins TRBV7-6 to TRBJ2-7, with TRBD1 identical over 7 bases. Germline V CDR1 and CDR2: SGHVS, FNYEAQ. V gave up 1 base and J gave up 3 bases; unmatched junction bases: 9. There are 16 residues in the CDR3. The CDR3 protein is CASSLEKDRRFYEQYF. The CDR3, as DNA: TGTGCCAGCAGCTTAGAAAAGGACAGGCGTTTCTACGAGCAGTACTTC.

This chain connects TRBV3-1 (or the pseudogene TRBV3-2) to TRBJ1-1, with D tentatively TRBD1 (5 bases). V was cut by 1 base and J by 1 base, with 22 bases left in between. Germline assignment: CDR1 LGHDT and CDR2 YNNKEL (reference sequence). The CDR3 contains 19 residues. CDR3 loop: CASSQGVWGVTAKNTEAFF. The CDR3 DNA reads TGTGCCAGCAGCCAAGGGGTATGGGGGGTAACAGCGAAGAACACTGAAGCTTTCTTT.

The rearrangement uses TRBV29-1 and TRBJ1-2; 7 positions agree with TRBD1. With 3 bases clipped from V and 8 bases from J, the junction kept 6 bases outside the gene matches. The CDR3 runs 12 residues. The V gene's germline CDR1 is SQVTM and CDR2 ANQGSEA. The CDR3 nucleotides read TGCAGCGTTGATGAGGGGGCGCTGGGCTACACCTTC. Encoded protein: CSVDEGALGYTF. Complete variable domain (other parts from reference TRBV29-1 and TRBJ1-2): SAVISQKPSRDICQRGTSLTIQCQVDSQVTMMFWYRQQPGQSLTLIATANQGSEATYESGFVIDKFPISRPNLTFSTLTVSNMSPEDSSIYLCSVDEGALGYTFGSGTRLTVV.

This clone is deemed medium-sized. V gene TRBV6-4 combines with J gene TRBJ2-1; 7 positions agree with TRBD1. V was pared by 2 bases and J by 3 bases, with 4 bases of the junction left unmatched. The length of the CDR3 is 15 residues. Germline V lookup: CDR1 MRHNA, CDR2 SNTAGT. CDR3 bases: TGTGCCAGCAGTGACGCAGCAGGGGGCTACAATGAGCAGTTCTTC. Translation: CASSDAAGGYNEQFF.

V gene TRBV4-1 combines with J gene TRBJ2-7, with 13 positions matching TRBD2. Germline V gene data show CDR1 as MGHRA and CDR2 as YSYEKL. This CDR3 has 18 residues. The V segment lost 2 bases and the J segment 0 bases; nucleotides outside the gene matches: 7. The CDR3 sequence: CASSQSGLAGASSYEQYF. In DNA form, the CDR3 reads TGCGCCAGCAGCCAATCTGGACTAGCGGGAGCCAGCTCCTACGAGCAGTACTTC.

V usage is TRBV10-3 and J usage is TRBJ1-2; maybe TRBD1 (5 bases). CDR1 and CDR2 from the germline V gene are ENHRY and SYGVKD. The V end lost 4 bases, the J end lost 2 bases, and 11 bases lay between the germline ends. The CDR3 loop spans 14 amino acids. CDR3 sequence: CAISGGRENYGYTF. The CDR3 DNA is TGTGCCATCAGTGGAGGCAGGGAAAACTATGGCTACACCTTC.

The gene calls are TRBV5-1 and TRBJ2-7, with TRBD1 matching over 9 bases. The V segment lost 7 bases and the J segment 0 bases; nucleotides outside the gene matches: 5. CDR1 and CDR2 (germline): SGHRS, YFSETQ. CDR3 length equals 14 residues. In DNA form, the CDR3 reads TGCGCCAGCGCTGGGACAGGGAGCTCCTACGAGCAGTACTTC. Amino acids: CASAGTGSSYEQYF.

This clone was recorded once. V is TRBV5-1 and J is TRBJ2-5, with 11 bases that match TRBD2. Losses at the gene ends were 5 bases for V and 2 bases for J; bases not matched to a gene: 8. Per the germline V gene, CDR1 is SGHRS and CDR2 is YFSETQ. The CDR3 contains 16 residues. CDR3 in DNA: TGCGCCAGCAGGCAACTAGCGGGAGACCCTCAAGAGACCCAGTACTTC. It codes for CASRQLAGDPQETQYF.

This rearrangement joins TRBV6-2 or TRBV6-3 to TRBJ2-1, with D possibly TRBD1 on 6 matching bases. CDR1 is MNHEY, CDR2 SVGEGT, per germline. V dropped 2 bases and J dropped 2 bases, with 10 bases sitting between them. The CDR3 consists of 15 residues. CDR3: CASSYSRGTYNEQFF. DNA of the CDR3: TGTGCCAGCAGTTACAGCAGGGGAACCTACAATGAGCAGTTCTTC.